This entry is about one T cell receptor (beta chain). These data come from a study of patients and donors after allogeneic stem cell transplantation. Using its own MiXCR run on the RT-PCR reads, TCRdb lists one record per CDR3 protein. Of about 410,000 distinct CDR3 sequences in the sample, around 16% were seen once. The CDR3 runs 13 residues. Germline V CDR1 and CDR2: MNHEY, SVGAGI. Trimming cost V 0 bases and J 4 bases, with 6 bases left between them. What was sequenced was blood, either unsorted or a sorted T cell fraction (not recorded which). This clonotype was obtained from a human donor who was either an allogeneic HSCT recipient or a stem cell or donor lymphocyte infusion donor (not recorded which). It is not recorded whose cells these are; they may come from a transplant donor. V is TRBV6-5 and J is TRBJ1-1; no clear D gene. The CDR3 loop reads CASSYSLGTEAFF. Here the CDR3 DNA reads TGTGCCAGCAGTTACTCCCTTGGCACTGAAGCTTTCTTT.